This T cell receptor beta chain was profiled in a study of response to subunit inactivated influenza vaccine. Study conclusions and caveats: Authors suggested seasonal influenza vaccinations each recruit few new T cells.

TCRdb processed the RT-PCR reads anew with MiXCR; each CDR3 protein has one entry. In the table there are 600,000 to 850,000 distinct CDR3 sequences, 14% of which are singletons. V shed 7 bases and J shed 4 bases, with 10 bases lying between them. Germline assignment: CDR1 MGHDK and CDR2 SYGVNS. The CDR3 length is 12 residues. As concerns this clonotype: What it recognizes is unknown.

This specimen was PBMCs from blood, taken less than 15 days before vaccination. The rearrangement links TRBV25-1 to TRBJ2-5; D might be TRBD2 (5 bases). This receptor was identified in a man over 45 who received an inactivated influenza vaccine. The CDR3 DNA reads TGTGCCAGCAAAGACCGGGGAGAGACCCAGTACTTC. Its translation: CASKDRGETQYF.